A selection of T cell receptor beta chains follows, all from one sample in a study of T cells expressing NK-cell markers. TCRdb reworked the 5' RACE reads into one entry per CDR3 protein, no DNA. This sample contains 350,000 to 450,000 distinct CDR3 sequences. The sequenced sample consisted of blood T cells: a sorted CD56 or NKG2C T cell subset, CD4+ or CD8+ T cells, or bulk PBMC T cells (not recorded which). All receptors derive from a man between 18 and 69 years old in good health. CDR3s include the opening cysteine and the closing phenylalanine or tryptophan.

cdr3_length: 16; j_call: TRBJ1-4; v_call: TRBV7-2; cdr3_aa: CASSLMTGSTNEKLFF
cdr3_length: 17; j_call: TRBJ1-3; v_call: TRBV18; cdr3_aa: CASSPLGTSVSGNTIYF
cdr3_length: 16; j_call: TRBJ2-2; v_call: TRBV18; cdr3_aa: CASSPSQPPVYGELFF
cdr3_length: 17; j_call: TRBJ1-1; v_call: TRBV12-3/TRBV12-4; cdr3_aa: CASSLAIRLATLTEAFF
cdr3_length: 15; j_call: TRBJ2-2; v_call: TRBV2; cdr3_aa: CASSEGQGETGELFF
cdr3_length: 15; j_call: TRBJ2-7; v_call: TRBV7-2; cdr3_aa: CASSYRDGPSYEQYF
cdr3_length: 13; j_call: TRBJ1-6; v_call: TRBV5-1; cdr3_aa: CASSVGQGETLHF
cdr3_length: 14; j_call: TRBJ2-3; v_call: TRBV2; cdr3_aa: CASSDKRSEMTQYF
cdr3_length: 15; j_call: TRBJ1-1; v_call: TRBV7-8; cdr3_aa: CASSSQTGVYTEAFF
cdr3_length: 19; j_call: TRBJ2-6; v_call: TRBV4-2; cdr3_aa: CASSLETGTGVTWANVLTF
cdr3_length: 11; j_call: TRBJ1-2; v_call: TRBV12-3/TRBV12-4; cdr3_aa: CASRTAYGYTF
cdr3_length: 13; j_call: TRBJ2-5; v_call: TRBV7-2; cdr3_aa: CASSPPEAFTQYF
cdr3_length: 16; j_call: TRBJ2-6; v_call: TRBV3-1; cdr3_aa: CASSQSLGAGANVLTF
cdr3_length: 16; j_call: TRBJ1-4; v_call: TRBV7-9; cdr3_aa: CASSLDGRTTNEKLFF
cdr3_length: 14; j_call: TRBJ2-1; v_call: TRBV2; cdr3_aa: CASKRTSGGDEQFF
cdr3_length: 14; j_call: TRBJ1-2; v_call: TRBV5-6; cdr3_aa: CATQGGDMNYGYTF
cdr3_length: 11; j_call: TRBJ2-1; v_call: TRBV12-3/TRBV12-4; cdr3_aa: CASTETTEQFF
cdr3_length: 15; j_call: TRBJ2-1; v_call: TRBV7-7; cdr3_aa: CASSSGTGTRNEQFF
cdr3_length: 15; j_call: TRBJ1-4; v_call: TRBV7-9; cdr3_aa: CASSLAVGLSEKLFF
cdr3_length: 13; j_call: TRBJ1-2; v_call: TRBV3-1; cdr3_aa: CASSQSGVGGYTF
cdr3_length: 15; j_call: TRBJ2-1; v_call: TRBV10-3; cdr3_aa: CAISGAGTSGNEQFF
cdr3_length: 12; j_call: TRBJ1-1; v_call: TRBV29-1; cdr3_aa: CSVERGPGEAFF
cdr3_length: 14; j_call: TRBJ2-7; v_call: TRBV7-8; cdr3_aa: CASTTLAGGYEQYF
cdr3_length: 12; j_call: TRBJ1-2; v_call: TRBV12-5; cdr3_aa: CASSGFTYGYTF
cdr3_length: 17; j_call: TRBJ2-3; v_call: TRBV4-2; cdr3_aa: CASSQGLGTGTSDTQYF
cdr3_length: 15; j_call: TRBJ2-5; v_call: TRBV6-5; cdr3_aa: CASRLDSLFPETQYF
cdr3_length: 14; j_call: TRBJ1-3; v_call: TRBV6-1; cdr3_aa: CASSRTAQRNTIYF
cdr3_length: 15; j_call: TRBJ2-3; v_call: TRBV18; cdr3_aa: CASSPTVTSTDTQYF
cdr3_length: 14; j_call: TRBJ1-5; v_call: TRBV6-2/TRBV6-3; cdr3_aa: CASRENWDNQPQHF
cdr3_length: 14; j_call: TRBJ1-6; v_call: TRBV5-1; cdr3_aa: CASSLRQPGSPLHF
cdr3_length: 14; j_call: TRBJ1-6; v_call: TRBV5-4; cdr3_aa: CASSLGQKNSPLHF
cdr3_length: 16; j_call: TRBJ1-6; v_call: TRBV3-1; cdr3_aa: CASSQGQGLFNSPLHF
cdr3_length: 13; j_call: TRBJ1-6; v_call: TRBV6-1; cdr3_aa: CASAGTGNSPLHF
cdr3_length: 14; j_call: TRBJ1-4; v_call: TRBV12-3/TRBV12-4; cdr3_aa: CASSARQGLEKLFF
cdr3_length: 13; j_call: TRBJ1-4; v_call: TRBV19; cdr3_aa: CASSTSWDWKLFF
cdr3_length: 14; j_call: TRBJ2-5; v_call: TRBV18; cdr3_aa: CASKPGPAAETQYF
cdr3_length: 17; j_call: TRBJ2-2; v_call: TRBV20-1; cdr3_aa: CSARFTLAGGPGGELFF
cdr3_length: 15; j_call: TRBJ2-3; v_call: TRBV19; cdr3_aa: CASSIGSAGADTQYF
cdr3_length: 12; j_call: TRBJ1-4; v_call: TRBV28; cdr3_aa: CASRVGGMGLFF
cdr3_length: 16; j_call: TRBJ1-5; v_call: TRBV6-5; cdr3_aa: CASSYSMARSDQPQHF
cdr3_length: 17; j_call: TRBJ2-3; v_call: TRBV7-9; cdr3_aa: CASSLGGGSSRADTQYF
cdr3_length: 14; j_call: TRBJ2-7; v_call: TRBV5-1; cdr3_aa: CASSLAVPSYEQYF
cdr3_length: 15; j_call: TRBJ1-1; v_call: TRBV5-5; cdr3_aa: CASSLSTYSSREAFF
cdr3_length: 16; j_call: TRBJ1-6; v_call: TRBV29-1; cdr3_aa: CSVLCTWALGDSPLHF
cdr3_length: 15; j_call: TRBJ2-1; v_call: TRBV20-1; cdr3_aa: CSAKGQKGSYNEQFF
cdr3_length: 15; j_call: TRBJ2-7; v_call: TRBV7-9; cdr3_aa: CASSRQGAASYEQYF
cdr3_length: 19; j_call: TRBJ1-2; v_call: TRBV19; cdr3_aa: CASRKTGVGTGARGYGYTF
cdr3_length: 16; j_call: TRBJ2-1; v_call: TRBV19; cdr3_aa: CASRSDFAGALNEQFF
cdr3_length: 14; j_call: TRBJ1-6; v_call: TRBV28; cdr3_aa: CASNPFRVGSPLHF
cdr3_length: 15; j_call: TRBJ2-5; v_call: TRBV7-2; cdr3_aa: CASSSSGGGRETQYF
cdr3_length: 12; j_call: TRBJ2-7; v_call: TRBV10-3; cdr3_aa: CAISEGTDEQYF
cdr3_length: 15; j_call: TRBJ1-6; v_call: TRBV3-1; cdr3_aa: CASSQEGQRNSPLHF
cdr3_length: 15; j_call: TRBJ2-7; v_call: TRBV7-8; cdr3_aa: CASSFTRRDRDEQYF
cdr3_length: 17; j_call: TRBJ2-3; v_call: TRBV19; cdr3_aa: CASSTPGLSPSTDTQYF